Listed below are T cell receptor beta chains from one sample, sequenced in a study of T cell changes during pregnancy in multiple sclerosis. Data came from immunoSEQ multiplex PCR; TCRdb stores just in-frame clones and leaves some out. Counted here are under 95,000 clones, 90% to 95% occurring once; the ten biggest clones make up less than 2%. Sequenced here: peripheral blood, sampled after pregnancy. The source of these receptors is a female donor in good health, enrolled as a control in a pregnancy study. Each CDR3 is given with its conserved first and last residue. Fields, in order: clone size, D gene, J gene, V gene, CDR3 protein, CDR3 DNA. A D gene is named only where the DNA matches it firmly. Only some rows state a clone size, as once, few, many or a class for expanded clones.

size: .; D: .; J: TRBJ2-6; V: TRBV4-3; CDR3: CASSQDLNIPSSGANVLTF; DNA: TGCGCCAGCAGCCAAGATTTAAACATACCCAGCTCTGGGGCCAACGTCCTGACTTTC
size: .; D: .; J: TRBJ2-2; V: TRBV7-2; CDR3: CASSGDTLANTGELFF; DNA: TGTGCCAGCAGCGGGGACACCCTCGCGAACACCGGGGAGCTGTTTTTT
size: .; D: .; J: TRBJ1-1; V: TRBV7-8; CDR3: CASSLQGLGNTEAFF; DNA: TGTGCCAGCAGCCTACAGGGTCTCGGGAACACTGAAGCTTTCTTT
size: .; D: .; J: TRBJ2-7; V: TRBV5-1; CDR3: CASSATGSMTYEQYF; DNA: TGCGCCAGCAGCGCAACAGGGAGTATGACCTACGAGCAGTACTTC
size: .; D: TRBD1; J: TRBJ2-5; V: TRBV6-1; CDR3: CASRDRGETQYF; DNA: TGTGCCAGCCGGGACAGGGGTGAGACCCAGTACTTC
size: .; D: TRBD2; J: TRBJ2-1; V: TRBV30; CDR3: CAWSVGAGGYNEQFF; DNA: TGTGCCTGGAGTGTAGGGGCGGGGGGCTACAATGAGCAGTTCTTC
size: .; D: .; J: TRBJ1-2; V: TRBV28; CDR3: CASSLARGGGYTF; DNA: TGTGCCAGCAGTTTAGCGAGGGGGGGAGGCTACACCTTC
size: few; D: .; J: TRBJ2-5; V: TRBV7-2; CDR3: CASSLEETGVRTQYF; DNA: TGTGCCAGCAGCTTAGAGGAAACAGGAGTACGAACCCAGTACTTC
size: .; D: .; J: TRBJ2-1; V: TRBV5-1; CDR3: CASSYRDSSYNEQFF; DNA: TGCGCCAGCAGCTACCGGGACTCCTCCTACAATGAGCAGTTCTTC
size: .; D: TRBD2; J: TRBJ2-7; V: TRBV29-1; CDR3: CSVDSGLGGYEQYF; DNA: TGCAGCGTTGATTCGGGACTAGGAGGCTACGAGCAGTACTTC
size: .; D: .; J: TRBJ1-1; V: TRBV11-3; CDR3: CASSTGSGRNTEAFF; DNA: TGTGCCAGCAGCACAGGTTCCGGGCGGAACACTGAAGCTTTCTTT
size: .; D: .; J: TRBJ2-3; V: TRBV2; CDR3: CATRRDTSTDTQYF; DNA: TGTGCCACCCGCAGGGACACTAGCACAGATACGCAGTATTTT
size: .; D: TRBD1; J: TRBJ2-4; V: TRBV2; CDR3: CASSEAGQGWAKNIQYF; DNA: TGTGCCAGCAGTGAAGCGGGACAGGGTTGGGCCAAAAACATTCAGTACTTC
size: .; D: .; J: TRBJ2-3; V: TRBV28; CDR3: CASSLFFGTSTDTQYF; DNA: TGTGCCAGCAGTTTATTCTTCGGTACTAGCACAGATACGCAGTATTTT
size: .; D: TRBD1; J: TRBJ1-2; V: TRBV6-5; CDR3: CASMGQTYGYTF; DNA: TGTGCCAGCATGGGACAGACCTATGGCTACACCTTC
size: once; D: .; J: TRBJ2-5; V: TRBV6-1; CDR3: CATRWGGKETQYF; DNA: TGTGCCACCCGCTGGGGGGGCAAAGAGACCCAGTACTTC
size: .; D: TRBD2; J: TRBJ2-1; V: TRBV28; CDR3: CASSLSGLANNEQFF; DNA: TGTGCCAGCAGCCTCAGCGGACTAGCGAACAATGAGCAGTTCTTC
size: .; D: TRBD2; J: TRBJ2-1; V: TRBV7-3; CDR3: CASSPLSGVNEQFF; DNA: TGTGCCAGCAGCCCTCTTAGCGGGGTCAATGAGCAGTTCTTC
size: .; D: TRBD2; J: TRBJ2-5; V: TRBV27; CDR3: CASSVAGTQYF; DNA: TGTGCCAGCAGTGTAGCGGGGACCCAGTACTTC
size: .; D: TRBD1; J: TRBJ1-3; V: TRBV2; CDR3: CASSTGASGNTIYF; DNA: TGTGCCAGCAGTACAGGGGCCTCTGGAAACACCATATATTTT
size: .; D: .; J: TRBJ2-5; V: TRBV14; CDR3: CASSQVGKTQYF; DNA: TGTGCCAGCAGCCAGGTCGGGAAGACCCAGTACTTC
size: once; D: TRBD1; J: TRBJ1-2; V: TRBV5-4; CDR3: CASSLPGQGYGYTF; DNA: TGTGCCAGCAGCCTCCCGGGACAGGGTTACGGCTACACCTTC
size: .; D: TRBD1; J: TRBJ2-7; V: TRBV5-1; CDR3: CASTESVAGGSYEQYF; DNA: TGCGCCAGCACCGAGTCAGTTGCAGGGGGCTCCTACGAGCAGTACTTC
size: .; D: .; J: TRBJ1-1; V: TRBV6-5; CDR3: CASSSPSYEAFF; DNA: TGTGCCAGCAGTTCCCCGAGTTATGAAGCTTTCTTT
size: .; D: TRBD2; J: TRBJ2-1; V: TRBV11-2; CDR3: CASSSIAGGHNEQFF; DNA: TGTGCCAGCAGCTCCATAGCGGGGGGGCACAATGAGCAGTTCTTC
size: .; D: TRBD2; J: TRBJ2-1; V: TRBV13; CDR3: CASSLDKAGSNEQFF; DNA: TGTGCCAGCAGCTTAGATAAAGCGGGGTCCAATGAGCAGTTCTTC
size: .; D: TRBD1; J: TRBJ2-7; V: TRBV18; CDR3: CASSTLSGTGLYEQYF; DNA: TGTGCCAGCTCAACCCTCTCCGGGACAGGGCTCTACGAGCAGTACTTC
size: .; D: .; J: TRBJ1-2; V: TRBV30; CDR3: CAWIYASANYGYTF; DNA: TGTGCCTGGATTTACGCCTCGGCTAACTATGGCTACACCTTC
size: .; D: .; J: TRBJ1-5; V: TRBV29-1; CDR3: CSVGEAGLQPQHF; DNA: TGCAGCGTTGGCGAGGCGGGGCTACAGCCCCAGCATTTT
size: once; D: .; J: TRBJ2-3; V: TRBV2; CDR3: CASMQASYNTDTQYF; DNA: TGTGCCAGCATGCAGGCCTCCTACAACACAGATACGCAGTATTTT
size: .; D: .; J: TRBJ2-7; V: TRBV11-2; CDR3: CASSSSSRVPPYEQYF; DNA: TGTGCCAGCAGCTCGTCCAGCCGGGTCCCTCCCTACGAGCAGTACTTC
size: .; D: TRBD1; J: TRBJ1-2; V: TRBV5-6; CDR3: CASSLGQATGYTF; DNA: TGTGCCAGCAGCCTTGGACAGGCCACTGGCTACACCTTC
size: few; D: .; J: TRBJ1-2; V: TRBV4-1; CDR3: CAIQKANYGYTF; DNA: TGCGCGATACAGAAGGCTAACTATGGCTACACCTTC
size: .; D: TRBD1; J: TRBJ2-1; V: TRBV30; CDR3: CAWSVGTGGDEQFF; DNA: TGTGCCTGGAGTGTTGGGACAGGGGGCGATGAGCAGTTCTTC
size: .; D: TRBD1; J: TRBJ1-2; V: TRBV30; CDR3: CAWSRQGTTF; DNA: TGTGCCTGGAGCAGACAGGGGACCACCTTC
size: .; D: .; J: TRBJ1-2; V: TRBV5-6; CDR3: CASSLFNRLSF; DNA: TGTGCCAGCAGCCTGTTTAACAGGCTCTCCTTC